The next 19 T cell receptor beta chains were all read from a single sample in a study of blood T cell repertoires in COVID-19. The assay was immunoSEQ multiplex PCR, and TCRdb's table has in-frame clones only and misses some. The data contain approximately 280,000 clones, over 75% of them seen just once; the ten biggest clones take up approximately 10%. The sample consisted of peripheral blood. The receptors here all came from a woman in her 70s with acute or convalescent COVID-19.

In nucleotides, the CDR3 is TGCGCCAGCAGCTTGGGACACGTGAACTATGGCTACACCTTC. This translates into CASSLGHVNYGYTF. The chain is built from TRBV5-1 and TRBJ1-2; D is uncertain. V was shortened by 0 bases and J by 2 bases, with 8 bases between the two germline ends. The CDR3 has 14 residues. Germline CDR1 reads SGHRS; CDR2 reads YFSETQ.

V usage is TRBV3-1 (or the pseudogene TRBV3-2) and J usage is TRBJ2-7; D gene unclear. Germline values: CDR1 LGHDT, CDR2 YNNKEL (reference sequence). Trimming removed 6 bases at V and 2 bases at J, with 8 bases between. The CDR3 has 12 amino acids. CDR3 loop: CASRANPYEQYF. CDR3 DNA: TGTGCCAGCAGAGCCAACCCCTACGAGCAGTACTTC.

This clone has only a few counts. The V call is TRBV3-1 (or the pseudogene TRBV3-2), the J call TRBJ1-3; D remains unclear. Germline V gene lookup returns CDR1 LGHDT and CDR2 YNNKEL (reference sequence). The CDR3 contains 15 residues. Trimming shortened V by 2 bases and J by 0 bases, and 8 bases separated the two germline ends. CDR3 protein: CASSQTADSGNTIYF. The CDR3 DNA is TGTGCCAGCAGCCAAACAGCGGACTCTGGAAACACCATATATTTT.

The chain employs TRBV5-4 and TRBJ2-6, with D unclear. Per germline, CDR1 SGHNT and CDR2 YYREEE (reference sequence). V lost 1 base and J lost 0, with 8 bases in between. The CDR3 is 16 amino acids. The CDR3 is CASSLYLVSGANVLTF. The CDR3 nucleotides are TGTGCCAGCAGCTTGTACCTAGTCTCTGGGGCCAACGTCCTGACTTTC.

The CDR3 loop is CASSLGRGRSSYNEQFF. The CDR3 DNA sequence: TGTGCCAGCAGTTTGGGGCGGGGGAGGAGCTCCTACAATGAGCAGTTCTTC. V gene TRBV27 combines with J gene TRBJ2-1; 7 nucleotides match TRBD2. V was pared by 3 bases and J by 0 bases, with 8 bases of the junction left unmatched. The length of the CDR3 is 17 residues. Germline V gene data show CDR1 as MNHEY and CDR2 as SMNVEV (reference sequence).

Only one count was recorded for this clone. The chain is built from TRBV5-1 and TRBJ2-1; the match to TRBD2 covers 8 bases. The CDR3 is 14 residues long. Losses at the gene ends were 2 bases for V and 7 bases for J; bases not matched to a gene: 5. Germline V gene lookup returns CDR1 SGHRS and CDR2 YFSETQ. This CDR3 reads CASSLLAAVNEQFF. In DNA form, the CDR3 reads TGCGCCAGCAGCTTACTAGCGGCCGTGAATGAGCAGTTCTTC.

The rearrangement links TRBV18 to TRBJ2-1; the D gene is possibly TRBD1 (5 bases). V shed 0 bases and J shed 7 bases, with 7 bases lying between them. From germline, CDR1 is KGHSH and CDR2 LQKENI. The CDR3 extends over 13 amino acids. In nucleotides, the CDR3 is TGTGCCAGCTCACCACCGGGGCGTAATGAGCAGTTCTTC. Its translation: CASSPPGRNEQFF.

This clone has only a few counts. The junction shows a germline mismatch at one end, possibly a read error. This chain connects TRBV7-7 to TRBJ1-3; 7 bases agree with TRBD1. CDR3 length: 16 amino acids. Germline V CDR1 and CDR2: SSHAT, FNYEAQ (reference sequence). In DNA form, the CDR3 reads TGTGCTAGCAGCTTAGAGGAGGGGGCGAGGGGAAACACCATATATTTT. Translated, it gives CASSLEEGARGNTIYF.

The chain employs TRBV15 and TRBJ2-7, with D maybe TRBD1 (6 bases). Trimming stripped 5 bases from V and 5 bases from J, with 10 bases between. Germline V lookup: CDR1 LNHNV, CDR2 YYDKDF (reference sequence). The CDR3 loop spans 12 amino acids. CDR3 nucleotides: TGTGCCACCAGCTTTACAGGGAACGAGCAGTACTTC. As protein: CATSFTGNEQYF.

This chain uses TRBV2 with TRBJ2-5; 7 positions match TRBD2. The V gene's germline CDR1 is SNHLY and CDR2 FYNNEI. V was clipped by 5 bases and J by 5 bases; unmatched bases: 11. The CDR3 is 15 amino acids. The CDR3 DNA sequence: TGTGCCAGCAGTTGGACTAGAGGTGCAGGCGAGACCCAGTACTTC. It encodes CASSWTRGAGETQYF.

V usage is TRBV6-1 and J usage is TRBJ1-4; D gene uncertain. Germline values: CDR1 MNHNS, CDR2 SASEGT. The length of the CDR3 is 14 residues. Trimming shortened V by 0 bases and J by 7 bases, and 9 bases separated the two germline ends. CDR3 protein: CASSEARELEKLFF. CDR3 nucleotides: TGTGCCAGCAGTGAAGCTAGGGAGCTTGAAAAACTGTTTTTT.

DNA for the CDR3: TGTGCCAGCAGCAATCACCTAGAACCCAGCACAGATACGCAGTATTTT. Translating it yields CASSNHLEPSTDTQYF. V and J are TRBV7-6 and TRBJ2-3; D is uncertain. Germline CDR1 and CDR2: SGHVS and FNYEAQ. CDR3 length: 16 amino acids. The V end was cut by 5 bases, the J end by 0 bases, with 15 bases between.

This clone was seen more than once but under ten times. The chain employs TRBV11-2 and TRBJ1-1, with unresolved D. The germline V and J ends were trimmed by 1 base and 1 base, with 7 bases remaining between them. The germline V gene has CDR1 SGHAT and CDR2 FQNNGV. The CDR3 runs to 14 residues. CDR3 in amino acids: CASSLGQKNTEAFF. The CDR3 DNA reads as TGTGCCAGCAGCTTAGGACAAAAGAACACTGAAGCTTTCTTT.

In DNA form, the CDR3 reads TGTGCCACCAGTGATTCCAAACAGGACAGGGGCACCGGGGAGCTGTTTTTT. As protein: CATSDSKQDRGTGELFF. This chain uses TRBV24-1 with TRBJ2-2; 9 bases are shared with TRBD1. Per the germline V gene, CDR1 is KGHDR and CDR2 is SFDVKD. The CDR3 has 17 amino acids. The trim removed 2 bases at V and 4 bases at J, leaving 7 bases unmatched.

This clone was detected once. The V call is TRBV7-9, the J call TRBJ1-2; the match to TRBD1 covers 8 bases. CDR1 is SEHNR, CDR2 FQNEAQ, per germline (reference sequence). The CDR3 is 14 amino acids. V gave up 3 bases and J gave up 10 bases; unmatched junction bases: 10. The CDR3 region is CASSLTRTGSNYTF. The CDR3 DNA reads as TGTGCCAGCAGCTTGACCAGGACAGGGTCGAACTACACCTTC.

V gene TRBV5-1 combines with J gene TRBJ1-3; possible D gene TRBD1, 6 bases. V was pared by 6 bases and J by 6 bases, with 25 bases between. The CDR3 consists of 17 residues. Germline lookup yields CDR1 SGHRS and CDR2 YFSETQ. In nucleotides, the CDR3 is TGCGCCAGCACCTTAAATGGGGGAACGCAGGGGATAAACACCATATATTTT. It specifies CASTLNGGTQGINTIYF.

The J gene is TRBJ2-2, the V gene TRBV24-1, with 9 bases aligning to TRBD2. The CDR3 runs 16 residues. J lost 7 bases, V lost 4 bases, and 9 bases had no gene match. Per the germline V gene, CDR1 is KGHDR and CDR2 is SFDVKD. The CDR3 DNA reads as TGTGCCACCAGTGACCCGAGGACTAGCGTTGGCGGGGAGCTGTTTTTT. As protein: CATSDPRTSVGGELFF.

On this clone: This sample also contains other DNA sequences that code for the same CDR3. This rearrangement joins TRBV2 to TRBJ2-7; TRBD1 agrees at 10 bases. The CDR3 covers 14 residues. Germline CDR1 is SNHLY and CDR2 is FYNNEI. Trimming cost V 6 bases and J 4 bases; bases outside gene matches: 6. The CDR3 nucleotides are TGTGCCAGCAGCCGGGACAGGGGCGTTTACGAGCAGTACTTC. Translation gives CASSRDRGVYEQYF.

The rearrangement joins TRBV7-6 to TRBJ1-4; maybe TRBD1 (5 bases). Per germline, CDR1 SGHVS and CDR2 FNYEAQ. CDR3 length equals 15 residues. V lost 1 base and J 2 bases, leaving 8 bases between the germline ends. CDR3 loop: CASSLEAGTNEKLFF. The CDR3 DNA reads TGTGCCAGCAGCTTAGAGGCAGGGACTAATGAAAAACTGTTTTTT.